The next 4 T cell receptor beta chains were all read from a single sample in a study of T cell responses to AZD1222 COVID-19 vaccine. Assay: immunoSEQ multiplex PCR; the TCRdb copy retains only in-frame clones and omits some. The profile covers more than 150,000 clones, with less than 90% appearing a single time and more than 6.5% taken by the ten largest. Sample: peripheral blood, taken after recovery from COVID-19. These receptors all stem from an adult who had recovered from COVID-19.

The chain combines TRBV5-1 with TRBJ2-2, with TRBD2 identical over 8 bases. CDR1 SGHRS and CDR2 YFSETQ come from the germline V gene. V was clipped by 6 bases and J by 0 bases; unmatched bases: 1. CDR3 length: 14 residues. The CDR3 region is CASKAGANTGELFF. CDR3 bases: TGCGCCAGCAAAGCGGGAGCGAACACCGGGGAGCTGTTTTTT.

This sequence joins TRBV3-1 (or the pseudogene TRBV3-2) and TRBJ1-5; a possible D gene is TRBD1 (6 bases). The V gene's germline CDR1 is LGHDT and CDR2 YNNKEL (reference sequence). The CDR3 is 17 amino acids. V was pared by 1 base and J by 1 base, with 14 bases between. CDR3 amino acids: CASSQVSNRESNQPQHF. CDR3 nucleotide sequence: TGTGCCAGCAGCCAAGTCTCCAACAGGGAAAGCAATCAGCCCCAGCATTTT.

The V gene is TRBV28, the J gene TRBJ1-2; weak D call: TRBD1 (5 bases). V dropped 7 bases and J dropped 4 bases, with 13 bases sitting between them. CDR3 length equals 13 residues. Germline CDR1 MDHEN, CDR2 SYDVKM. For the CDR3, the DNA is TGTGCCAGCAAATGGGGGGGAGGCTATGGCTACACCTTC. This translates into CASKWGGGYGYTF.

This chain joins TRBV6-1 and TRBJ1-5; D perhaps matches TRBD1 (5 bases). V lost 0 bases, J lost 0 bases, and 9 bases lay in between. This CDR3 spans 16 amino acids. CDR1 MNHNS and CDR2 SASEGT come from the germline V gene. This CDR3 is CASSEAPRASNQPQHF. In DNA, the CDR3 is TGTGCCAGCAGTGAAGCGCCCAGGGCTAGCAATCAGCCCCAGCATTTT.